A single sample gave rise to the 18 T cell receptor beta chains below, sequenced in a study of cytotoxic CD8 clonotypes in ibrutinib-treated CLL. The protocol was immunoSEQ multiplex PCR, while the TCRdb copy is restricted to in-frame clones and leaves out a portion. The sample contains approximately 140,000 clones, about 80% of which appear only once. The sample consisted of PBMCs, taken after 12 months of ibrutinib treatment. These receptors were collected from a human donor with chronic lymphocytic leukemia.

This sequence joins TRBV10-3 and TRBJ1-5; D is uncertain. This CDR3 contains 13 residues. Germline assignment: CDR1 ENHRY and CDR2 SYGVKD. V was trimmed by 2 bases and J by 5 bases, leaving 7 bases between them. CDR3 protein: CAISEKDYQPQHF. CDR3 nucleotides: TGTGCCATCAGTGAGAAGGACTATCAGCCCCAGCATTTT.

The chain is built from TRBV5-6 and TRBJ1-1, with 7 positions matching TRBD1. CDR1 and CDR2 (germline): SGHDT, YYEEEE. J lost 0 bases, V lost 3 bases, and 2 bases had no gene match. This CDR3 contains 14 residues. The CDR3 sequence: CASSYRGLNTEAFF. CDR3 bases: TGTGCCAGCAGCTACAGGGGCTTGAACACTGAAGCTTTCTTT.

The V call is TRBV5-1, the J call TRBJ2-1, with 7 bases lining up with TRBD1. The CDR3 is 17 amino acids. Germline V gene lookup returns CDR1 SGHRS and CDR2 YFSETQ. The ends lost 0 bases at V and 0 bases at J; junction bases unmatched: 6. The CDR3 loop is CASSLADRPSSYNEQFF. DNA of the CDR3: TGCGCCAGCAGCTTGGCGGACAGGCCCAGCTCCTACAATGAGCAGTTCTTC.

V and J are TRBV2 and TRBJ1-4; D not certain. Germline V gene lookup returns CDR1 SNHLY and CDR2 FYNNEI. V lost 5 bases, J lost 5 bases, and 9 bases lay in between. The CDR3 runs to 13 residues. The CDR3 sequence is CASSPATNEKLFF. The CDR3 region has the DNA TGTGCCAGCAGTCCGGCCACCAATGAAAAACTGTTTTTT.

The chain links TRBV9 to TRBJ1-2; D call uncertain. The V end lost 0 bases, the J end lost 4 bases, and 13 bases lay between the germline ends. The CDR3 runs 15 residues. The germline V gene encodes CDR1 SGDLS and CDR2 YYNGEE. The chain's CDR3 is CASSVEGGQLYGYTF. The CDR3 region has the DNA TGTGCCAGCAGCGTAGAAGGCGGTCAGCTCTATGGCTACACCTTC.

CDR3 nucleotide sequence: TGTGCCAGCAGTGTAAAGGACAGGGTCTACGAGCAGTACTTC. It yields the protein CASSVKDRVYEQYF. J is TRBJ2-7 and V is TRBV2; 8 bases are shared with TRBD1. Losses at the gene ends were 4 bases for V and 3 bases for J; bases not matched to a gene: 5. The CDR3 has 14 residues. Germline V gene sequence: CDR1 SNHLY, CDR2 FYNNEI.

V is TRBV5-1 and J is TRBJ2-2; 9 bases map to TRBD2. The junction had 2 bases not matched to a gene; V was cut back by 1 base and J by 4 bases. The germline V gene has CDR1 SGHRS and CDR2 YFSETQ. The CDR3 is 15 residues long. The DNA of the CDR3 is TGCGCCAGCAGCTTGCCTAGCGGGGCCACCGGGGAGCTGTTTTTT. This gives the protein CASSLPSGATGELFF.

The chain couples TRBV7-8 to TRBJ2-2, with 7 bases fitting TRBD1. The CDR3 is 14 residues long. V shed 2 bases, J shed 7 bases, and the junction held 4 bases outside the gene matches. CDR1 is SGHVS and CDR2 is FQNEAQ in the germline V gene. The CDR3 spells CASSLNRGGGELFF. In nucleotides, the CDR3 is TGTGCCAGCAGCTTAAACAGGGGCGGCGGGGAGCTGTTTTTT.

The chain employs TRBV10-3 and TRBJ2-5, with D tentatively TRBD1 (6 bases). CDR3 length equals 12 residues. Trimming pared 10 bases from V and 2 bases from J, leaving 11 bases between. Germline CDR1 ENHRY, CDR2 SYGVKD. The CDR3: CATTGSQETQYF. CDR3 bases: TGTGCCACCACAGGGTCGCAAGAGACCCAGTACTTC.

This chain joins TRBV28 and TRBJ1-5, with no clear D. V was pared by 3 bases and J by 0 bases, with 18 bases between. The germline V gene has CDR1 MDHEN and CDR2 SYDVKM. This CDR3 contains 18 residues. CDR3 in DNA: TGTGCCAGCAGTTTCCCCCCCCTCTACAGCAATAGCAATCAGCCCCAGCATTTT. This encodes CASSFPPLYSNSNQPQHF.

The chain uses TRBV7-9 and TRBJ2-1; 13 bases map to TRBD2. V lost 3 bases and J lost 6; bases outside the gene matches: 2. The CDR3 extends over 15 amino acids. CDR1 and CDR2 (germline): SEHNR, FQNEAQ (reference sequence). This CDR3 is CASSFGLAGVNEQFF. CDR3 DNA sequence: TGTGCCAGCAGCTTTGGACTAGCGGGAGTCAATGAGCAGTTCTTC.

As DNA, the CDR3 is TGTGCCAGCAGTGAGGGGTTCTACGAGCAGTACTTC. The encoded protein is CASSEGFYEQYF. This sequence joins TRBV2 and TRBJ2-7; D is unresolved. V was cut by 3 bases and J by 3 bases, with 6 bases left in between. This CDR3 region has 12 residues. Germline CDR1 and CDR2: SNHLY and FYNNEI. Variable domain in full (rest from reference TRBV2 and TRBJ2-7): EPEVTQTPSHQVTQMGQEVILRCVPISNHLYFYWYRQILGQKVEFLVSFYNNEISEKSEIFDDQFSVERPDGSNFTLKIRSTKLEDSAMYFCASSEGFYEQYFGPGTRLTVT.

CDR3 DNA: TGCGCCAGCAGCTTGGATTCAAATGGTATTGCTGGAAACACCATATATTTT. Translating gives CASSLDSNGIAGNTIYF. The chain uses TRBV5-1 and TRBJ1-3, with D uncertain. This CDR3 contains 17 residues. Trimming pared 0 bases from V and 2 bases from J, leaving 15 bases between. The germline V gene has CDR1 SGHRS and CDR2 YFSETQ.

This clone was counted a few times. This chain connects TRBV7-9 to TRBJ1-2, with a tentative D call TRBD1 (5 bases). Germline V gene data show CDR1 as SEHNR and CDR2 as FQNEAQ (reference sequence). The CDR3 is 15 amino acids. V was clipped by 6 bases and J by 4 bases, with 18 bases between them. The CDR3 sequence: CASSPPDSVIYGYTF. The CDR3 DNA follows: TGTGCCAGCAGTCCACCCGACAGTGTGATCTATGGCTACACCTTC.

This clone showed up just a few times. CDR3 DNA sequence: TGTGCCAGCAGCTTAGAGGCGATAGCTAATAATGAAAAACTGTTTTTT. Translation gives CASSLEAIANNEKLFF. J is TRBJ1-4 and V is TRBV7-2; D is ambiguous. This CDR3 is 16 amino acids long. Germline V gene data show CDR1 as SGHTA and CDR2 as FQGNSA. Trimming took off 1 base at V and 4 bases at J, with 13 bases between the two ends.

This clone was counted a few times. The chain is built from TRBV7-9 and TRBJ1-5, with a weak D call TRBD1 (6 bases). The CDR3 sequence is 13 residues long. The germline V and J ends were trimmed by 5 bases and 7 bases, with 12 bases remaining between them. CDR1 and CDR2 from the germline V gene are SEHNR and FQNEAQ (reference sequence). In DNA, the CDR3 is TGTGCCAGCAGCCTGGACAGTCCCCAGCCCCAGCATTTT. Its protein product is CASSLDSPQPQHF.

This clone has only a few counts. The rearrangement links TRBV7-4 to TRBJ2-7; possible D gene TRBD2, 6 bases. The CDR3 is made up of 14 amino acids. CDR1 and CDR2 (germline): SGHVT, SQSDAQ. Trimming took off 5 bases at V and 3 bases at J, with 14 bases between the two ends. The CDR3 sequence: CASSGRDSFYEQYF. In nucleotides, the CDR3 is TGTGCCAGCAGCGGCCGGGACTCCTTCTACGAGCAGTACTTC.

The CDR3 nucleotides read TGTGCCAGTAGCCCACAGGCTGCTGGGGATACGCAGTATTTT. It translates to CASSPQAAGDTQYF. The chain is built from TRBV19 and TRBJ2-3, with TRBD1 as a possible D gene (5 bases). V was shortened by 6 bases and J by 6 bases, with 16 bases between the two germline ends. Germline-derived CDR1 and CDR2 are LNHDA and SQIVND (reference sequence). The CDR3 is 14 residues long. The full variable domain, in which reference TRBV19 and TRBJ2-3 provide the parts outside the CDR3, is DGGITQSPKYLFRKEGQNVTLSCEQNLNHDAMYWYRQDPGQGLRLIYYSQIVNDFQKGDIAEGYSVSREKKESFPLTVTSAQKNPTAFYLCASSPQAAGDTQYFGPGTRLTVL.